These 28 T cell receptor beta chains share one sample of origin, sequenced in a study of blood T cell repertoires in COVID-19. Generated by immunoSEQ multiplex PCR, the TCRdb table keeps only in-frame clones and is missing some. The data show 210,000 or so clones, with under 90% seen just once and approximately 5% held by the top ten. The sample was PBMCs or T cells enriched from blood (not recorded which). The source is a woman aged 50 to 60 who had been exposed to COVID-19.

To note about this clone: Additional DNA sequences in this sample encode the identical CDR3. The chain uses TRBV19 and TRBJ1-2; possible D gene TRBD1, 6 bases. The germline V gene has CDR1 LNHDA and CDR2 SQIVND (reference sequence). The CDR3 loop spans 12 amino acids. V lost 2 bases to trimming and J lost 5 bases, with 6 bases between them. As DNA, the CDR3 is TGTGCCAGTAGTATAACAGGGTATGGCTACACCTTC. It codes for CASSITGYGYTF.

This clone has only a few counts. V gene TRBV9 combines with J gene TRBJ2-5; 9 nucleotides agree with TRBD2. Germline loops: CDR1 SGDLS, CDR2 YYNGEE. Losses at the gene ends were 3 bases for V and 5 bases for J; bases not matched to a gene: 5. The CDR3 spans 14 residues. The CDR3 region is CASSAASGVETQYF. CDR3 coding DNA: TGTGCCAGCAGCGCCGCTAGCGGGGTGGAGACCCAGTACTTC.

The chain uses TRBV28 and TRBJ1-5, with D hard to call. The germline V and J ends were trimmed by 7 bases and 1 base, with 8 bases remaining between them. The CDR3 has 13 residues. Germline CDR1 MDHEN, CDR2 SYDVKM. The CDR3 loop reads CASKSGSNQPQHF. CDR3 DNA: TGTGCCAGCAAGTCGGGGAGCAATCAGCCCCAGCATTTT.

The rearrangement links TRBV7-9 to TRBJ1-5; 9 nucleotides agree with TRBD1. The V gene's germline CDR1 is SEHNR and CDR2 FQNEAQ (reference sequence). The CDR3 is 16 residues long. J was trimmed by 1 base and V by 4 bases; bases with no gene match: 5. The CDR3 coding sequence is TGTGCCAGCAGCTCGGACAGGGGCCGGAGCAATCAGCCCCAGCATTTT. It is translated as CASSSDRGRSNQPQHF.

This clone was seen a handful of times. The rearrangement joins TRBV5-6 to TRBJ2-7; D perhaps matches TRBD1 (7 bases). V lost 4 bases and J 6 bases, leaving 23 bases between the germline ends. The germline gives CDR1 SGHDT, CDR2 YYEEEE. This CDR3 spans 16 amino acids. CDR3 sequence (DNA): TGTGCCAGCAGCCAATTGGGGGGCAGGGGGGCCGGCGAGCAGTACTTC. Translation gives CASSQLGGRGAGEQYF.

This sequence joins TRBV7-2 and TRBJ2-7, with 7 bases lining up with TRBD1. The junction had 7 bases not matched to a gene; V was cut back by 11 bases and J by 0 bases. The germline CDR1 and CDR2 sequences are SGHTA and FQGNSA. The CDR3 length is 13 residues. Written as DNA, the CDR3 is TGTGCCTCCGGACAGGTGAGCTCCTACGAGCAGTACTTC. As protein: CASGQVSSYEQYF.

The chain joins TRBV28 to TRBJ1-6; D is undetermined. The CDR3 totals 18 residues. The ends were cut back, 1 base at V and 0 bases at J, with 13 bases in the middle. From germline, CDR1 is MDHEN and CDR2 SYDVKM. CDR3 coding DNA: TGTGCCAGCAGTTTATTAAGGACGGGAAGCTCCTATAATTCACCCCTCCACTTT. It is translated as CASSLLRTGSSYNSPLHF.

This chain uses TRBV11-2 with TRBJ2-2, with D possibly TRBD1 on 6 matching bases. Germline V lookup: CDR1 SGHAT, CDR2 FQNNGV. The V and J ends lost 5 bases and 6 bases respectively, with 13 bases between them. The CDR3 spans 14 residues. CDR3 residues: CASSPARGPGELFF. The CDR3 bases are TGTGCCAGCAGCCCGGCCAGGGGACCCGGGGAGCTGTTTTTT.

This clone was seen a few times. V is TRBV7-9 and J is TRBJ1-1; perhaps TRBD1 as D (6 bases). The germline V and J ends were trimmed by 1 base and 4 bases, with 10 bases remaining between them. CDR3 length: 14 amino acids. Germline CDR1 reads SEHNR; CDR2 reads FQNEAQ (reference sequence). CDR3 sequence reads: CASSLEQGRTEAFF. The CDR3 nucleotides are TGTGCCAGCAGCTTAGAACAGGGTCGCACTGAAGCTTTCTTT. The variable domain in full, completed from reference TRBV7-9 and TRBJ1-1, reads DTGVSQNPRHKITKRGQNVTFRCDPISEHNRLYWYRQTLGQGPEFLTYFQNEAQLEKSRLLSDRFSAERPKGSFSTLEIQRTEQGDSAMYLCASSLEQGRTEAFFGQGTRLTVV.

The rearrangement joins TRBV6-2 or TRBV6-3 to TRBJ2-5; TRBD1 matches 7 bases. Germline CDR1 and CDR2: MNHEY and SVGEGT. The CDR3 loop spans 14 amino acids. Losses at the gene ends were 3 bases for V and 1 base for J; bases not matched to a gene: 2. The CDR3 region has the DNA TGTGCCAGCAGTTATGAGGGGGCCCAAGAGACCCAGTACTTC. It specifies CASSYEGAQETQYF.

This clone came up a few times. V usage is TRBV14 and J usage is TRBJ1-3, with TRBD1 matching over 8 bases. From germline, CDR1 is SGHDN and CDR2 FVKESK. The CDR3 spans 17 residues. Losses at the gene ends were 0 bases for V and 3 bases for J; bases not matched to a gene: 7. The CDR3 spells CASSQEAGGAYGNTIYF. In DNA form, the CDR3 reads TGTGCCAGCAGCCAAGAGGCAGGGGGCGCGTATGGAAACACCATATATTTT.

This sequence joins TRBV4-3 and TRBJ2-7; 11 bases agree with TRBD1. J lost 7 bases, V lost 1 base, and 3 bases had no gene match. The CDR3 spans 14 residues. The germline V gene encodes CDR1 LGHNA and CDR2 YSLEER. The CDR3 region is CASSQAGQGGEQYF. In nucleotides, the CDR3 is TGCGCCAGCAGCCAAGCGGGACAGGGGGGAGAGCAGTACTTC.

The chain uses TRBV6-5 and TRBJ1-5; perhaps TRBD1 as D (5 bases). V was clipped by 7 bases and J by 2 bases, with 12 bases between them. The germline V gene encodes CDR1 MNHEY and CDR2 SVGAGI. The CDR3 extends over 14 amino acids. CDR3 DNA sequence: TGTGCCAGCATCCGGGGGGGTGGCAATCAGCCCCAGCATTTT. It translates to CASIRGGGNQPQHF.

This CDR3 reads CASSFGQTINQPQHF. The DNA for the CDR3 is TGTGCCAGCAGTTTCGGACAGACGATCAATCAGCCCCAGCATTTT. The chain combines TRBV6-2 or TRBV6-3 with TRBJ1-5, with a tentative D call TRBD1 (6 bases). Germline lookup yields CDR1 MNHEY and CDR2 SVGEGT. Deletions cut 4 bases from V and 3 bases from J, with 13 bases between. The CDR3 covers 15 residues.

The chain recombines TRBV6-2 or TRBV6-3 with TRBJ2-7; D is ambiguous. Trimming took 3 bases from V and 4 from J, leaving 10 bases between them. The CDR3 extends over 13 amino acids. CDR1 is MNHEY, CDR2 SVGEGT, per germline. In DNA, the CDR3 is TGTGCCAGCAGTTATGAGGCGCCGTACGAGCAGTACTTC. Translated, it gives CASSYEAPYEQYF.

This rearrangement joins TRBV4-1 to TRBJ2-3; TRBD2 is a possible D gene (6 bases). V was trimmed by 4 bases and J by 4 bases, leaving 9 bases between them. Germline CDR1 and CDR2: MGHRA and YSYEKL. The CDR3 totals 13 residues. The CDR3 DNA reads as TGCGCCAGCAGCCGCGGACTACCAGATACGCAGTATTTT. It is translated as CASSRGLPDTQYF.

This clone came up a few times. V usage is TRBV30 and J usage is TRBJ1-3; D is uncertain. The CDR3 is 13 amino acids. Trimming took 3 bases from V and 1 from J, leaving 7 bases between them. Germline loops: CDR1 GTSNPN, CDR2 SVGIG (reference sequence). The CDR3 DNA sequence: TGTGCCTGGAGCGGTCCTTCTGGAAACACCATATATTTT. Encoded protein: CAWSGPSGNTIYF.

The chain carries TRBV11-2 and TRBJ2-3; TRBD2 matches at 8 bases. V trimming: 2 bases; J trimming: 3 bases; junction bases outside the gene matches: 4. The CDR3 is 15 residues long. Germline V gene sequence: CDR1 SGHAT, CDR2 FQNNGV. In DNA form, the CDR3 reads TGTGCCAGCAGCTTACGGGGGGGGCCAACAGATACGCAGTATTTT. Amino acid sequence: CASSLRGGPTDTQYF.

The chain uses TRBV5-1 and TRBJ1-1; D remains ambiguous. V was shortened by 5 bases and J by 8 bases, with 16 bases between the two germline ends. The germline V gene encodes CDR1 SGHRS and CDR2 YFSETQ. The CDR3 has 13 residues. CDR3 in DNA: TGCGCCAGCAGACCGAACGGGATTTCAGAAGCTTTCTTT. Translation gives CASRPNGISEAFF.

This chain uses TRBV6-5 with TRBJ1-2; 7 positions match TRBD1. The ends lost 2 bases at V and 4 bases at J; junction bases unmatched: 7. CDR1 is MNHEY and CDR2 is SVGAGI in the germline V gene. The CDR3 extends over 15 amino acids. CDR3 region: CASSYTRDSLYGYTF. DNA for the CDR3: TGTGCCAGCAGTTACACCCGGGACAGCCTCTATGGCTACACCTTC.

This chain connects TRBV28 to TRBJ2-1; a possible D gene is TRBD2 (5 bases). The germline gives CDR1 MDHEN, CDR2 SYDVKM. The CDR3 is made up of 12 amino acids. The V end was cut by 5 bases, the J end by 8 bases, with 10 bases between. This CDR3 is CASSGGLDEQFF. In DNA, the CDR3 is TGTGCCAGCAGTGGTGGACTCGATGAGCAGTTCTTC. Full variable domain (remainder filled in from reference TRBV28 and TRBJ2-1): DVKVTQSSRYLVKRTGEKVFLECVQDMDHENMFWYRQDPGLGLRLIYFSYDVKMKEKGDIPEGYSVSREKKERFSLILESASTNQTSMYLCASSGGLDEQFFGPGTRLTVL.

V gene TRBV5-1 combines with J gene TRBJ1-2; 8 positions match TRBD1. Germline V gene sequence: CDR1 SGHRS, CDR2 YFSETQ. V was pared by 3 bases and J by 4 bases, with 5 bases of the junction left unmatched. CDR3 size: 14 residues. DNA for the CDR3: TGCGCCAGCAGCTCGCAGGGGGCGGGCTATGGCTACACCTTC. Its translation: CASSSQGAGYGYTF.

On this clone itself: A much larger clone sits a single nucleotide away, making a read error possible. V is TRBV7-6 and J is TRBJ2-1; 13 nucleotides match TRBD2. The CDR3 runs to 15 residues. Trimming at V came to 3 bases and at J to 7 bases, leaving 3 bases not matched to a gene. CDR1 and CDR2 (germline): SGHVS, FNYEAQ. The CDR3 is CASSLELAGGNEQFF. The CDR3 nucleotides are TGTGCCAGCAGCTTGGAACTAGCGGGGGGGAATGAGCAGTTCTTC.

This clone was recorded only once. The chain links TRBV14 to TRBJ1-1; 7 positions agree with TRBD1. CDR1 SGHDN and CDR2 FVKESK come from the germline V gene. The ends lost 4 bases at V and 4 bases at J; junction bases unmatched: 9. The CDR3 spans 15 residues. The CDR3 nucleotides are TGTGCCAGCAGCCGGGAGACAGGGACGGGCACTGAAGCTTTCTTT. Its protein is CASSRETGTGTEAFF.

This clone was seen more than once but under ten times. The J gene is TRBJ1-2, the V gene TRBV19; 8 bases match TRBD1. V gave up 5 bases and J gave up 0 bases; unmatched junction bases: 5. This CDR3 spans 15 amino acids. The germline V gene encodes CDR1 LNHDA and CDR2 SQIVND (reference sequence). CDR3 sequence: CASSPGGRPNYGYTF. The DNA of the CDR3 is TGTGCCAGTAGTCCAGGGGGCAGGCCTAACTATGGCTACACCTTC.

The V and J genes are TRBV2 and TRBJ1-4; D ambiguous. Germline lookup yields CDR1 SNHLY and CDR2 FYNNEI. The CDR3 has 12 amino acids. Trimming removed 6 bases from V and 7 bases from J, with 9 bases in between. The CDR3 DNA is TGTGCCAGCAGGACAATCTTTGAAAAACTGTTTTTT. Its translation: CASRTIFEKLFF.

In DNA, the CDR3 is TGTGCCAGCAGTTACGCGGACAGGGCCGAGCAGTACTTC. Translated: CASSYADRAEQYF. The chain recombines TRBV6-2 or TRBV6-3 with TRBJ2-7; 8 bases line up with TRBD1. Germline CDR1 MNHEY, CDR2 SVGEGT. The length of the CDR3 is 13 residues. J lost 6 bases, V lost 2 bases, and 3 bases had no gene match.

This rearrangement joins TRBV7-9 to TRBJ2-7; 14 bases fit TRBD2. The CDR3 length is 17 residues. Unmatched junction bases numbered 11, after V lost 3 bases and J lost 7 bases. Germline V gives CDR1 SEHNR, CDR2 FQNEAQ (reference sequence). The CDR3 coding sequence is TGTGCCAGCAGCTTCGTGCGACTAGCGGGGGGGCCGGGGGAGCAGTACTTC. This codes for CASSFVRLAGGPGEQYF. Supplemented by reference TRBV7-9 and TRBJ2-7, the full variable domain reads DTGVSQNPRHKITKRGQNVTFRCDPISEHNRLYWYRQTLGQGPEFLTYFQNEAQLEKSRLLSDRFSAERPKGSFSTLEIQRTEQGDSAMYLCASSFVRLAGGPGEQYFGPGTRLTVT.